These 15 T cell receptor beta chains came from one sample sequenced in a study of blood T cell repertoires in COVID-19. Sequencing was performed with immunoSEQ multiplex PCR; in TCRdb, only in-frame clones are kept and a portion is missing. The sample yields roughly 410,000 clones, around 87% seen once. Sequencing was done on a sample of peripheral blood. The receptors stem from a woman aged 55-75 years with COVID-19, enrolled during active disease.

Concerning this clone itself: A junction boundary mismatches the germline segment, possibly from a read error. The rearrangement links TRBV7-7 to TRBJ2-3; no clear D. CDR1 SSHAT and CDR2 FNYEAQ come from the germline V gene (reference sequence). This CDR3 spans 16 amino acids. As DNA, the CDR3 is TGTGCTAGCAGCTCTCTCATACCTTCGGTCACAGATACGCAGTATTTT. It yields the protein CASSSLIPSVTDTQYF.

DNA for the CDR3: TGTGCCAGCAGCCAAGCCGAGACAGCCTCAAACGAGCAGTACTTC. This encodes CASSQAETASNEQYF. The rearrangement joins TRBV4-2 to TRBJ2-7; D is possibly TRBD1 (5 bases). Per germline, CDR1 LGHNA and CDR2 YNFKEQ. The V end was cut by 1 base, the J end by 5 bases, with 15 bases between. The CDR3 covers 15 residues.

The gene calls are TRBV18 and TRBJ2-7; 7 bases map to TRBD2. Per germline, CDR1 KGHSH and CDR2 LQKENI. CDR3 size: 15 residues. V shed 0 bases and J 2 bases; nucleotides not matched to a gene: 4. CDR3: CASSPPGGDPYEQYF. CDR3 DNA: TGTGCCAGCTCACCACCGGGGGGGGACCCCTACGAGCAGTACTTC.

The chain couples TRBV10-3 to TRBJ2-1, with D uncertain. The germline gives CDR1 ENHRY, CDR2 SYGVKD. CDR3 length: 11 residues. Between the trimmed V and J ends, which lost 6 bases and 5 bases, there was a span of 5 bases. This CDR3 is CAISDNNEQFF. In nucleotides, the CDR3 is TGTGCCATCAGCGACAACAATGAGCAGTTCTTC.

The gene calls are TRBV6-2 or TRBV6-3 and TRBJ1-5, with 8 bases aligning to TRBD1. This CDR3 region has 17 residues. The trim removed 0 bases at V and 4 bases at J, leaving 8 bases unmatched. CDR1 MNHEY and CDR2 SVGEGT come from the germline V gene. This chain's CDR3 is CASSYSMITGGNQPQHF. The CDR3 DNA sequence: TGTGCCAGCAGTTACTCAATGATTACAGGGGGAAATCAGCCCCAGCATTTT.

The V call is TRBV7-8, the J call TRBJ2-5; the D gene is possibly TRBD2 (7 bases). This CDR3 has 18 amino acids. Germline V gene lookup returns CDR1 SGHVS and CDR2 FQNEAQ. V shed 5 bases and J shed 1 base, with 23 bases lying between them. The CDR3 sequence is CASSPYVSRGGGQETQYF. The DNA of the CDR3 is TGTGCCAGCAGCCCCTATGTATCGAGGGGAGGGGGCCAAGAGACCCAGTACTTC.

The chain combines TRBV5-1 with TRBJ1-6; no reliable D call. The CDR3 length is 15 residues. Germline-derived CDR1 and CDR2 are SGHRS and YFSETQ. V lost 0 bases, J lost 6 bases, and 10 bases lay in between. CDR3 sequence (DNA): TGCGCCAGCAGCTTGGGGGCAAAGACTAATTCACCCCTCCACTTT. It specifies CASSLGAKTNSPLHF.

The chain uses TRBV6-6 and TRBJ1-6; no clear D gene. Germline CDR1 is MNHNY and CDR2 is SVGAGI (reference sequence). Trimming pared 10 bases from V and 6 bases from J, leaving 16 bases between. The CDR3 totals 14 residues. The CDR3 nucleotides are TGTGCCACTAACGTTTTAGACACTAATTCACCCCTCCACTTT. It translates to CATNVLDTNSPLHF.

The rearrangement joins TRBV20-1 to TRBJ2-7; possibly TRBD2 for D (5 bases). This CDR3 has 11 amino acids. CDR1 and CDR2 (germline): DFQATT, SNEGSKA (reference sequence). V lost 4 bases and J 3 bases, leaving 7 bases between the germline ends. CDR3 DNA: TGCAGTGCTACACGGGGCTACGAGCAGTACTTC. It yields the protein CSATRGYEQYF.

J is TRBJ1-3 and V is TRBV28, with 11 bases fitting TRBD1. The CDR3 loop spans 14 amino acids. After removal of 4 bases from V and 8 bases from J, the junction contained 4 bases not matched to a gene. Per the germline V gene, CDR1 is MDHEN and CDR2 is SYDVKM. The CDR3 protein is CASSSRDRGYTIYF. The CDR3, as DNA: TGTGCCAGCAGTTCCCGGGACAGGGGGTACACCATATATTTT.

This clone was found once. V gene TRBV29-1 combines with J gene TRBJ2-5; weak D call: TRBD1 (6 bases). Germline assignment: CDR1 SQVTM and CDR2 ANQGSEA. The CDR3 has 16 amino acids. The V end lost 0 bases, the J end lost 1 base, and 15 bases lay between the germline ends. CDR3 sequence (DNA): TGCAGCGTTGAAGATCCCAGAGACAGGAGCCAAGAGACCCAGTACTTC. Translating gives CSVEDPRDRSQETQYF.

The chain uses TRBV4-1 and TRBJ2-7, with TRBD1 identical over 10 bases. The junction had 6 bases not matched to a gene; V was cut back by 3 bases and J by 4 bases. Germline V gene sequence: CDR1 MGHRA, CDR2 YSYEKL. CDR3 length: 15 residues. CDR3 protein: CASSQGGTGEYEQYF. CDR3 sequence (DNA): TGCGCCAGCAGCCAGGGGGGGACAGGGGAGTACGAGCAGTACTTC.

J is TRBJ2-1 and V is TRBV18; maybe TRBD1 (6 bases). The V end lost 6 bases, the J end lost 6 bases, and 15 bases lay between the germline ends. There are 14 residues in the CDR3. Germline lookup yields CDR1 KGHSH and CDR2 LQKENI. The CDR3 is CASSPTGKSNEQFF. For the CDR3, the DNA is TGTGCCAGCTCGCCTACAGGGAAGAGCAATGAGCAGTTCTTC.

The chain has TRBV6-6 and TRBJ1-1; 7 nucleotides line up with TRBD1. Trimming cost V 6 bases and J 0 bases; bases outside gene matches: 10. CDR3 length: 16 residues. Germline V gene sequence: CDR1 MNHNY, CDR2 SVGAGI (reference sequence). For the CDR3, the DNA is TGTGCCAGCAGCTTAACTCGACAGGGTATGAACACTGAAGCTTTCTTT. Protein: CASSLTRQGMNTEAFF.

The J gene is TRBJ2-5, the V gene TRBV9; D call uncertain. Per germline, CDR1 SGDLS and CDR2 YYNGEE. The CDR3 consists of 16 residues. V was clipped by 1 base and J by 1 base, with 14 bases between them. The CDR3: CASSVSTSRGQETQYF. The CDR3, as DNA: TGTGCCAGCAGCGTATCTACCTCCCGTGGCCAAGAGACCCAGTACTTC.